This T cell receptor (beta chain) appears in the sequencing data of a study of shared clonotypes between healthy human individuals. General observations from the study: Several donors held 4.5% to 5% of naive CD4 clonotypes in common.

Here immunoSEQ multiplex PCR was the method, and the copy in TCRdb shows in-frame clones only, minus some. Found here are roughly 2.2 million clones, approximately 90% of them singletons; the top ten hold more than 0.35%. Details on this clone: Its matching antigen is unknown.

The CDR3 contains 18 residues. From germline, CDR1 is SGHNT and CDR2 YYREEE (reference sequence). J gave up 5 bases and V 4 bases, and 14 bases lay outside the gene matches. Sequenced: naive CD4+ T cells from PBMCs. Subset of the sample: CD45RA+ positively selected. The chain links TRBV5-4 to TRBJ2-2, with 10 bases identical to TRBD2. The source is a man aged 18 to 29 in good health. Some clones in this sample may be carry-over from other donors' samples. The CDR3 is CASSPPPASGRQTGELFF. The CDR3 DNA reads TGTGCCAGCAGCCCCCCGCCGGCTAGCGGGAGACAGACCGGGGAGCTGTTTTTT.